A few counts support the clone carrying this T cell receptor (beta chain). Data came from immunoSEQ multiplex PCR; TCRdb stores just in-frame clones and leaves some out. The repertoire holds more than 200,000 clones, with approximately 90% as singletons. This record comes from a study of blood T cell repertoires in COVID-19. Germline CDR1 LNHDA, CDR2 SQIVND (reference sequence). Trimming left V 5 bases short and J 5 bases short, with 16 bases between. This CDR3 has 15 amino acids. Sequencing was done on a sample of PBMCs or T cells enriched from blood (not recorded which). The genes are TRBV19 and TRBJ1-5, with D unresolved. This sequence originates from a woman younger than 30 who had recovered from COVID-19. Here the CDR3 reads CASSAADRPHQPQHF. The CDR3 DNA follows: TGTGCCAGTAGTGCGGCAGATCGACCTCATCAGCCCCAGCATTTT.